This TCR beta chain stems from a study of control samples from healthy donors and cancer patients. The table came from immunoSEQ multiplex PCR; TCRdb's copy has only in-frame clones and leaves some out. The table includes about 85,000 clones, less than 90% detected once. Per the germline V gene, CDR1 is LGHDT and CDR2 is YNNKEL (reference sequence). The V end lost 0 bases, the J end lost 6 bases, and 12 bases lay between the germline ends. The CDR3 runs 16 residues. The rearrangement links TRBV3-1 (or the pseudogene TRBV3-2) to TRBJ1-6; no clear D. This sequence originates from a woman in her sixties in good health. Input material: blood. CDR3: CASSQELKRSNSPLHF. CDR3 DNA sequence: TGTGCCAGCAGCCAAGAACTGAAACGAAGTAATTCACCCCTCCACTTT.